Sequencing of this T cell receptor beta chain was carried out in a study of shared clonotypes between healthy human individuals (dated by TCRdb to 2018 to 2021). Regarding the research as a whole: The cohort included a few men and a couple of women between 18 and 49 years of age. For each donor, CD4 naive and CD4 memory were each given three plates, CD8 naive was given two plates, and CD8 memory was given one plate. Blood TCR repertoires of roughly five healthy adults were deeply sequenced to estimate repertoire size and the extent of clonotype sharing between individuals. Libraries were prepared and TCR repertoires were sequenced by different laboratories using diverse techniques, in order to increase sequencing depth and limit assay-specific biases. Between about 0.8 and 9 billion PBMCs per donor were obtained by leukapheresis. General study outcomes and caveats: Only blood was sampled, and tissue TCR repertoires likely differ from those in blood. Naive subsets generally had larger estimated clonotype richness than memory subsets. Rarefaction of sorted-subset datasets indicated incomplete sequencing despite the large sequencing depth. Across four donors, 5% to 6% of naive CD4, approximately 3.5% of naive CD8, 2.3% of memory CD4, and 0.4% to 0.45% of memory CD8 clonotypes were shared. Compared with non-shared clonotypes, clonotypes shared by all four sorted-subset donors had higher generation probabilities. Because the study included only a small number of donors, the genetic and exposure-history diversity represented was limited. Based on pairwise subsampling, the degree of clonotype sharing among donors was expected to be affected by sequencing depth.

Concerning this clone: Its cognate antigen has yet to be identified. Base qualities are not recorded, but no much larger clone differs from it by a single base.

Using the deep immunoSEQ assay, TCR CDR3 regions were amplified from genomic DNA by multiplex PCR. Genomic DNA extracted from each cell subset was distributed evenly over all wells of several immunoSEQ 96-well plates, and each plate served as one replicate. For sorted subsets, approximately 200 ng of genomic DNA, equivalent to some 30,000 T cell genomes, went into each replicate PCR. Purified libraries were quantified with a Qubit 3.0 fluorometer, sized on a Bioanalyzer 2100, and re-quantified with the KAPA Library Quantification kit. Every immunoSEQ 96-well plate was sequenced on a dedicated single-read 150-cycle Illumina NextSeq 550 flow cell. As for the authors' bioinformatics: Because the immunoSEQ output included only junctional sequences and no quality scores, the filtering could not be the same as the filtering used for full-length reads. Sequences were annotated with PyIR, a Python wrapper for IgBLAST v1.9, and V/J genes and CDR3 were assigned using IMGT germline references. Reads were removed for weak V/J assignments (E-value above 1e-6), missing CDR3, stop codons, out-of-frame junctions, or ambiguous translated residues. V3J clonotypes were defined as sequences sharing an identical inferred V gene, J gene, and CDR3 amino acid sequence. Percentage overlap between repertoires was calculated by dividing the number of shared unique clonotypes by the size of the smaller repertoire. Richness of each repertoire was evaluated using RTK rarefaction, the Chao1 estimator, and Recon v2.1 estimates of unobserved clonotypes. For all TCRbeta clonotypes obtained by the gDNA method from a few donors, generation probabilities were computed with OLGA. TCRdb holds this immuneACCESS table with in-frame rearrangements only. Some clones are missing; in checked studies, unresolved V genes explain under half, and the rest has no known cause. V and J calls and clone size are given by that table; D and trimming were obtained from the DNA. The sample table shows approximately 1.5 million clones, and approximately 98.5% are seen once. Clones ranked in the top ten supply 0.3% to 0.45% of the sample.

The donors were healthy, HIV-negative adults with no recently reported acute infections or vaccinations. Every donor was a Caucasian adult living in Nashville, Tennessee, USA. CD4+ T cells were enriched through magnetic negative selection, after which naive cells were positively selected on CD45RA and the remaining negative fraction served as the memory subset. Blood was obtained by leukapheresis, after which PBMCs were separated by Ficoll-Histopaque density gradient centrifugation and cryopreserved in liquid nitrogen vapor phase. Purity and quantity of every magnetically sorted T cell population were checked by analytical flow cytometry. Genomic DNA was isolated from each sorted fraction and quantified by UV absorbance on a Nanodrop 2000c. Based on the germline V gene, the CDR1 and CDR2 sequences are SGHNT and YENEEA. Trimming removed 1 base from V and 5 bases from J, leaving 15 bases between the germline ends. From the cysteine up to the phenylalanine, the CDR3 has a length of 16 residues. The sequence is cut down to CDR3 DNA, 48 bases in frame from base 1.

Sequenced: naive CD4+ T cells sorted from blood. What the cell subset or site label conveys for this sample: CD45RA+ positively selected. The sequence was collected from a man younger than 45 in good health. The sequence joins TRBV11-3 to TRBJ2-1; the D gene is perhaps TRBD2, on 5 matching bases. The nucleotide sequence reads TGTGCCAGCAGCTTAGGGGTGGAGGACTGGGACAATGAGCAGTTCTTC. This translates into CASSLGVEDWDNEQFF.